This TCR beta chain was obtained from a study of blood T cell repertoires in COVID-19. About the research overall: Researchers got acute and convalescent COVID-19 samples from the United States, Italy and Spain. Sample material is recorded as cDNA or gDNA derived from T cells, B-cell-depleted T cells, or PBMCs.

Germline V gene lookup returns CDR1 SGHDN and CDR2 FVKESK. The length of the CDR3 is 13 residues. Trimming left V 3 bases short and J 10 bases short, with 10 bases between. TCRdb's copy holds only in-frame clones and misses some; the assay was immunoSEQ multiplex PCR. The table lists about 160,000 clones, roughly 80% of them singletons. Ages ranged from 18 to 89 years, with residence in around 24 US areas. The chain combines TRBV14 with TRBJ1-6; no definite D call. This clonotype was sampled from a woman in her fifties or sixties who had recovered from COVID-19. Sequences were obtained from PBMCs or T cells enriched from blood (not recorded which). The CDR3 coding sequence is TGTGCCAGCAGCCACCTAACCGGGTCACCCCTCCACTTT. It yields the protein CASSHLTGSPLHF.